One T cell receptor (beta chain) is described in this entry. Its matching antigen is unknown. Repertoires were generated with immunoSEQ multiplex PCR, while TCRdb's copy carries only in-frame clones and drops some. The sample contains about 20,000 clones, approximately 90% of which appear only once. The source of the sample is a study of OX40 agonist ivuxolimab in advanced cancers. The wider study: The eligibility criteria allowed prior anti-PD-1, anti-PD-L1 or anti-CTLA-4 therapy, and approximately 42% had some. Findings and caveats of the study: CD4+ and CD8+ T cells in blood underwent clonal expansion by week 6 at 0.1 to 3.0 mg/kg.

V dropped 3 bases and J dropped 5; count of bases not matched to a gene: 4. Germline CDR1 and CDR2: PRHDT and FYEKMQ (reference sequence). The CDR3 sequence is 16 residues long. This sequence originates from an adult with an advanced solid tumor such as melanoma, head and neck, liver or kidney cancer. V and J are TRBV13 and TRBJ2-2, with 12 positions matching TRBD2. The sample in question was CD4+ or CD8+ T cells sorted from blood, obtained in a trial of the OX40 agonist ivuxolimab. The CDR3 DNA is TGTGCCAGCAGCTTCACTAGCGGGGGGCATACCGGGGAGCTGTTTTTT. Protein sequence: CASSFTSGGHTGELFF.